The clone carrying this T cell receptor (beta chain) was observed a handful of times. The record originates from a study of cytomegalovirus exposure and HLA in healthy donors. V lost 2 bases, J lost 1 base, and 10 bases lay in between. CDR3 length equals 16 residues. From germline, CDR1 is SGHNT and CDR2 YYREEE (reference sequence). With 60 Vbeta and 13 Jbeta primers, the PCR was carried out. Clones were read by immunoSEQ multiplex PCR, and TCRdb kept only the in-frame ones, dropping some. This sample has 150,000 to 200,000 clones, with roughly a tenth found just once. The chain joins TRBV5-4 to TRBJ2-6; perhaps TRBD2 as D (7 bases). The source material was PBMCs. The source is a woman aged 30 to 39 in good health and CMV-seropositive. The CDR3 is CASSLGGASGANVLTF. The CDR3 coding sequence is TGTGCCAGCAGCTTAGGGGGGGCTTCTGGGGCCAACGTCCTGACTTTC.